This entry lists 24 T cell receptor beta chains sequenced from one sample in a study of blood T cell repertoires in COVID-19. Libraries were prepared by immunoSEQ multiplex PCR; TCRdb keeps only in-frame clonotypes and omits some of them. The sample lists roughly 180,000 clones, around four fifths occurring once. The material sequenced was peripheral blood. These receptors came from a woman younger than 45 with acute or convalescent COVID-19.

The rearrangement uses TRBV10-3 and TRBJ1-1, with 7 bases that match TRBD1. Germline V CDR1 and CDR2: ENHRY, SYGVKD. This CDR3 comprises 15 residues. V gave up 2 bases and J gave up 0 bases; unmatched junction bases: 3. The CDR3 reads CAISEGQVLNTEAFF. The CDR3 DNA reads TGTGCCATCAGTGAGGGACAGGTCTTGAACACTGAAGCTTTCTTT.

V gene TRBV28 combines with J gene TRBJ1-3, with 7 bases fitting TRBD1. CDR3 length: 16 residues. The germline V gene has CDR1 MDHEN and CDR2 SYDVKM. V was pared by 3 bases and J by 0 bases, with 5 bases of the junction left unmatched. The CDR3: CASSFGTVISGNTIYF. As DNA, the CDR3 is TGTGCCAGCAGTTTCGGGACAGTCATCTCTGGAAACACCATATATTTT.

The gene calls are TRBV27 and TRBJ1-4; TRBD1 aligns across 9 bases. The germline V gene encodes CDR1 MNHEY and CDR2 SMNVEV (reference sequence). This CDR3 contains 15 residues. The J segment lost 7 bases and the V segment lost 5 bases, leaving 8 bases of the junction unmatched. Here the CDR3 DNA reads TGTGCCAGCAGTAACCGGGACAGGGTGGGTGAAAAACTGTTTTTT. It translates to CASSNRDRVGEKLFF.

This clone was picked up one time. The chain employs TRBV6-5 and TRBJ1-2; 9 bases fit TRBD1. The V and J ends lost 6 bases and 0 bases, in that order; junction bases with no gene match: 5. The CDR3 length is 15 residues. CDR1 is MNHEY and CDR2 is SVGAGI in the germline V gene. Here the CDR3 DNA reads TGTGCCAGCAGGACAGGGGGAATAGCTAACTATGGCTACACCTTC. Its translation is CASRTGGIANYGYTF.

The J gene is TRBJ2-5, the V gene TRBV13; 7 bases map to TRBD1. This CDR3 is built from 13 residues. CDR1 PRHDT and CDR2 FYEKMQ come from the germline V gene (reference sequence). Trimming removed 4 bases from V and 3 bases from J; junction bases left unmatched: 2. CDR3 sequence (DNA): TGTGCCAGCAGCTCGGGACAGAAAGAGACCCAGTACTTC. Amino acids: CASSSGQKETQYF.

Written as DNA, the CDR3 is TGTGCCAGCACAGGGGGTCGGTTGGACTATGGCTACACCTTC. Protein sequence: CASTGGRLDYGYTF. The V call is TRBV9, the J call TRBJ1-2, with TRBD1 matching 7 bases. The ends lost 6 bases at V and 3 bases at J; junction bases unmatched: 8. The CDR3 totals 14 residues. CDR1 is SGDLS, CDR2 YYNGEE, per germline.

The V gene is TRBV5-8, the J gene TRBJ2-3; 7 bases line up with TRBD2. The CDR3 runs 16 residues. V gave up 3 bases and J gave up 2 bases; unmatched junction bases: 9. CDR1 SGHTS and CDR2 YDEGEE come from the germline V gene. CDR3 amino acids: CASSSGRTRPTDTQYF. The CDR3 DNA reads as TGTGCCAGCAGCTCGGGGAGGACTAGGCCCACAGATACGCAGTATTTT. The whole variable domain, remainder taken from reference TRBV5-8 and TRBJ2-3, is EAGVTQSPTHLIKTRGQQATLRCSPISGHTSVYWYQQALGLGLQFLLWYDEGEERNRGNFPPRFSGRQFPNYSSELNVNALELEDSALYLCASSSGRTRPTDTQYFGPGTRLTVL.

The chain is built from TRBV28 and TRBJ1-1; 12 nucleotides match TRBD1. Germline lookup yields CDR1 MDHEN and CDR2 SYDVKM. V was clipped by 11 bases and J by 6 bases; unmatched bases: 13. The CDR3 has 15 amino acids. The CDR3 DNA follows: TGTGCCGGATCCGGGACAGGGGGCAAGGGAGCTGAAGCTTTCTTT. Amino acids: CAGSGTGGKGAEAFF.

The rearrangement uses TRBV4-3 and TRBJ1-2; the match to TRBD1 covers 10 bases. The V gene's germline CDR1 is LGHNA and CDR2 YSLEER. Trimming took 3 bases from V and 4 from J; bases not matched to a gene: 5. The CDR3 has 15 amino acids. The CDR3: CASSQGTGVIYGYTF. DNA of the CDR3: TGCGCCAGCAGCCAGGGGACAGGGGTCATCTATGGCTACACCTTC.

V gene TRBV29-1 combines with J gene TRBJ1-1; possibly TRBD1 for D (5 bases). CDR1 and CDR2 from the germline V gene are SQVTM and ANQGSEA. The V end was cut by 4 bases, the J end by 3 bases, with 6 bases between. The CDR3 contains 11 residues. This CDR3 reads CSVAGHTEAFF. The CDR3 DNA follows: TGCAGCGTTGCAGGGCACACTGAAGCTTTCTTT. The full variable domain, with the rest looked up from reference TRBV29-1 and TRBJ1-1, is SAVISQKPSRDICQRGTSLTIQCQVDSQVTMMFWYRQQPGQSLTLIATANQGSEATYESGFVIDKFPISRPNLTFSTLTVSNMSPEDSSIYLCSVAGHTEAFFGQGTRLTVV.

The V call is TRBV15, the J call TRBJ1-1; no firm D call. From germline, CDR1 is LNHNV and CDR2 YYDKDF (reference sequence). CDR3 length: 15 residues. V was pared by 0 bases and J by 1 base, with 9 bases between. The CDR3 here is CATSRDPGKNTEAFF. The CDR3 coding sequence is TGTGCCACCAGCAGAGATCCAGGAAAGAACACTGAAGCTTTCTTT.

In this sample, this clone turned up many times. The chain has TRBV19 and TRBJ1-1; maybe TRBD1 (6 bases). The V end lost 0 bases, the J end lost 9 bases, and 14 bases lay between the germline ends. In germline, CDR1 is LNHDA, CDR2 SQIVND (reference sequence). The CDR3 length is 14 residues. The CDR3 nucleotides are TGTGCCAGTAGTATAGATCTGTTAGGGGGAAAAGCTTTCTTT. Its translation: CASSIDLLGGKAFF.

This chain uses TRBV25-1 with TRBJ2-1; no firm D call. Per germline, CDR1 MGHDK and CDR2 SYGVNS. The V end lost 5 bases, the J end lost 5 bases, and 7 bases lay between the germline ends. The CDR3 sequence is 12 residues long. The CDR3 DNA reads as TGTGCCAGCAGTCGTATTAACAATGAGCAGTTCTTC. Translated, it gives CASSRINNEQFF. Looking up the rest from reference TRBV25-1 and TRBJ2-1 gives the full variable domain: EADIYQTPRYLVIGTGKKITLECSQTMGHDKMYWYQQDPGMELHLIHYSYGVNSTEKGDLSSESTVSRIRTEHFPLTLESARPSHTSQYLCASSRINNEQFFGPGTRLTVL.

This rearrangement joins TRBV6-5 to TRBJ1-3, with D unresolved. The CDR3 extends over 14 amino acids. V lost 5 bases, J lost 0 bases, and 8 bases lay in between. CDR1 is MNHEY, CDR2 SVGAGI, per germline. The CDR3 DNA sequence: TGTGCCAGCAGTAAAATCAGCTCTGGAAACACCATATATTTT. Protein: CASSKISSGNTIYF.

The chain employs TRBV9 and TRBJ2-1, with TRBD2 matching 10 bases. This CDR3 is 17 amino acids long. Losses at the gene ends were 4 bases for V and 9 bases for J; bases not matched to a gene: 16. Germline lookup yields CDR1 SGDLS and CDR2 YYNGEE. CDR3 in DNA: TGTGCCAGCAGCTTGAATCTCCCGGGACTAGCGTCCGGTGAGCAGTTCTTC. Its translation: CASSLNLPGLASGEQFF.

This clone was counted ten times or more. The chain joins TRBV27 to TRBJ1-1, with a tentative D call TRBD1 (6 bases). This CDR3 has 16 amino acids. Germline V gene data show CDR1 as MNHEY and CDR2 as SMNVEV (reference sequence). V was trimmed by 6 bases and J by 1 base, leaving 18 bases between them. The CDR3 sequence is CASSITGYRSNTEAFF. The CDR3 DNA follows: TGTGCCAGCAGCATTACAGGGTATCGGTCGAACACTGAAGCTTTCTTT.

The J gene is TRBJ2-5, the V gene TRBV2; weak D call: TRBD2 (5 bases). The CDR3 covers 15 residues. V dropped 0 bases and J dropped 7 bases, with 15 bases sitting between them. CDR1 and CDR2 (germline): SNHLY, FYNNEI. CDR3 protein: CASSEAVADWGTQYF. In nucleotides, the CDR3 is TGTGCCAGCAGTGAAGCGGTGGCGGACTGGGGGACCCAGTACTTC.

The chain carries TRBV6-5 and TRBJ1-2, with D uncertain. The V gene lost 6 bases and the J gene lost 4 bases, with 12 bases spanning the gap. CDR3 length equals 13 residues. The V gene's germline CDR1 is MNHEY and CDR2 SVGAGI. The CDR3 sequence is CASSLSLFYGYTF. The DNA of the CDR3 is TGTGCCAGCAGCCTATCACTCTTCTATGGCTACACCTTC.

Turning to this clone: Other DNA sequences from this sample encode an identical CDR3 as well. The rearrangement uses TRBV28 and TRBJ1-1; a possible D gene is TRBD1 (6 bases). Germline CDR1 is MDHEN and CDR2 is SYDVKM. This CDR3 is 13 amino acids long. Trimming removed 1 base at V and 4 bases at J, with 7 bases between. Here the CDR3 reads CASSLLGATEAFF. The DNA of the CDR3 is TGTGCCAGCAGTTTATTGGGGGCCACTGAAGCTTTCTTT.

The chain is built from TRBV4-3 and TRBJ1-2, with 9 bases that match TRBD1. The CDR3 loop spans 15 amino acids. Looked up from germline, CDR1 is LGHNA and CDR2 is YSLEER. Trimming at V came to 0 bases and at J to 5 bases, leaving 4 bases not matched to a gene. CDR3 loop: CASSQEQGATYGYTF. In DNA form, the CDR3 reads TGCGCCAGCAGCCAAGAACAGGGGGCTACGTATGGCTACACCTTC.

This chain uses TRBV4-3 with TRBJ2-1, with D possibly being TRBD1 (6 bases). The V gene lost 0 bases and the J gene lost 10 bases, with 19 bases spanning the gap. Germline CDR1 LGHNA, CDR2 YSLEER. CDR3 size: 16 residues. The CDR3 DNA is TGCGCCAGCAGCCAAGATGTCAGGGGCACTGGCATGGAGCAGTTCTTC. Translating gives CASSQDVRGTGMEQFF.

This clone was found a few times. The J gene is TRBJ1-2, the V gene TRBV6-4, with a tentative D call TRBD1 (5 bases). The CDR3 has 13 amino acids. The germline gives CDR1 MRHNA, CDR2 SNTAGT. V was pared by 3 bases and J by 4 bases, with 9 bases between. This chain's CDR3 is CASSERGGYGYTF. In DNA form, the CDR3 reads TGTGCCAGCAGTGAACGGGGGGGCTATGGCTACACCTTC.

This clone was detected many times. The V gene is TRBV7-2, the J gene TRBJ1-6; D is uncertain. V lost 0 bases and J 3 bases, leaving 3 bases between the germline ends. Germline loops: CDR1 SGHTA, CDR2 FQGNSA. This CDR3 has 14 residues. This chain's CDR3 is CASSLAVYNSPLHF. CDR3 sequence (DNA): TGTGCCAGCAGCTTAGCCGTCTATAATTCACCCCTCCACTTT.

The chain carries TRBV12-3 or TRBV12-4 and TRBJ2-1; 11 nucleotides align to TRBD1. The ends lost 8 bases at V and 7 bases at J; junction bases unmatched: 4. CDR3 size: 13 residues. CDR3 sequence (DNA): TGTGCCAGCCTGGACAGGGGGCTAAATGAGCAGTTCTTC. It encodes CASLDRGLNEQFF.